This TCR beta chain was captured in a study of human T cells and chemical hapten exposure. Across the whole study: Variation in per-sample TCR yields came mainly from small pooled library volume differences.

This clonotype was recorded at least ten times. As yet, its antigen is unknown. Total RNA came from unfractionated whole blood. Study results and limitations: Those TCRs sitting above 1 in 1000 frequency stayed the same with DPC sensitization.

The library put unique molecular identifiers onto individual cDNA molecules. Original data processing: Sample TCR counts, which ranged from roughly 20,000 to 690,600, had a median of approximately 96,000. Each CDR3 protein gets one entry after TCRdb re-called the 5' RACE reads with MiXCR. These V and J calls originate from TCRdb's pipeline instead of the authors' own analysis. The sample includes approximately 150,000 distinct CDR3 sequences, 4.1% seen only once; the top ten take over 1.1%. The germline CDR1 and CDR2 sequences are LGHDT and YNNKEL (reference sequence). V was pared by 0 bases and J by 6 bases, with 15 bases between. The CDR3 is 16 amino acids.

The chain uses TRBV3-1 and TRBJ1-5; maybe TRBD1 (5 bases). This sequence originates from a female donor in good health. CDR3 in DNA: TGTGCCAGCAGCCAAGATTCAGGGTTTGCGAGTCAGCCCCAGCATTTT. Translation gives CASSQDSGFASQPQHF.